One T cell receptor (beta chain) is described in this entry. Its matching antigen is unknown. Barcoded TCR alpha and TCR beta cDNA libraries with UMIs came from 5'RACE using constant-segment primers. Using its own MiXCR run on the 5' RACE reads, TCRdb lists one record per CDR3 protein. The sample holds about 100,000 distinct CDR3 sequences; around 10% are singletons and the top ten take 40%. The source of the sample is a study of T-cell memory formation after mild COVID-19. Study-level points and caveats: Clones that got smaller from day 15 to 85 had even CD4/CD8, while clones growing later tipped toward CD4+.

Trimming took 3 bases from V and 6 from J, leaving 11 bases between them. The length of the CDR3 is 13 residues. The germline V gene encodes CDR1 MNHEY and CDR2 SVGAGI. Sequencing was done on a sample of PBMCs or a T cell subset sorted from them (not recorded which). The sequence came from a man between 18 and 29 years old who had mild COVID-19 (a few samples of this study predate the infection). Cell type and time point are not known. The chain joins TRBV6-5 to TRBJ1-2; unclear D gene. CDR3 nucleotide sequence: TGTGCCAGCAGTTATGTCGGGCACAATGGCTACACCTTC. Its translation is CASSYVGHNGYTF.